This TCR beta chain was sequenced for a study of cytomegalovirus exposure and HLA in healthy donors. Study results and limitations: An analysis that was carried out later associated about 17,000 TCR beta sequences with HLA alleles at 0.05 false discovery rate. Prior analysis indicated that the majority of TCR beta V segments exhibited productivity approximately 87% or approximately 30% of the time.

Amplification used 60 Vbeta primers and 13 Jbeta primers. The assay was immunoSEQ multiplex PCR, and TCRdb's table has in-frame clones only and misses some. The sample contains over 100,000 clones, around 80% of which appear only once. The ends lost 0 bases at V and 3 bases at J; junction bases unmatched: 10. The CDR3 runs to 17 residues. Germline V gene data show CDR1 as SGHRS and CDR2 as YFSETQ. Only one count was recorded for this clone. The antigen is not known. Sequenced: PBMCs. The clonotype was recovered from a man between 25 and 39 years old in good health and CMV-seronegative. V and J are TRBV5-1 and TRBJ2-3, with 7 bases that match TRBD2. CDR3 in amino acids: CASSLDPPGGGTDTQYF. CDR3 DNA: TGCGCCAGCAGCTTGGATCCCCCGGGGGGTGGTACAGATACGCAGTATTTT.